One and the same sample provided the 3 T cell receptor beta chains below, sequenced in a study of naive and memory T cell subsets (dated by TCRdb to about 2017). The library was generated by UMI-ligation and nested PCR. The sequencer listed for this sample is Illumina MiSeq. To cover both TRBC1 and TRBC2, the beta constant-region primer consisted of an equimolar mix of two oligonucleotides. The ligated cDNA went through four rounds of PCR with nested alpha and beta constant-region primers together with the SP2 primer. TCRdb passed the public sequencing reads through fastp at Q25 and MiXCR, retaining productive beta sequences. Identical CDR3 protein sequences are pooled into one entry, listed with their most common genes and DNA. This sample comprises some 82,000 distinct CDR3 sequences, 9% of them detected only once. The top ten clones comprise 1.2% of the sample. Sequencing used naive CD8+ T cells from blood. Interpreted using the paper, the cell subset or site label stands for: naive T cells, CD45RA high CD27+. Receptor source: a human donor in good health.

This sequence joins TRBV29-1 and TRBJ2-1, with 7 bases fitting TRBD1. The CDR3 extends over 17 amino acids. CDR1 is SQVTM and CDR2 is ANQGSEA in the germline V gene. The V segment lost 1 base and the J segment 0 bases; nucleotides outside the gene matches: 9. In DNA form, the CDR3 reads TGCAGCGTTGAAGGAGCCCCGGGACAGAGCTCCTACAATGAGCAGTTCTTC. It is translated as CSVEGAPGQSSYNEQFF.

V usage is TRBV6-2 or TRBV6-3 and J usage is TRBJ2-1, with 14 bases that match TRBD2. Germline loops: CDR1 MNHEY, CDR2 SVGEGT. The CDR3 spans 14 residues. V trimming: 4 bases; J trimming: 15 bases; junction bases outside the gene matches: 8. CDR3 protein: CASSWGTSGSPGFF. The CDR3 DNA reads TGTGCCAGCAGTTGGGGGACTAGCGGGAGCCCGGGGTTCTTC.

The V call is TRBV2, the J call TRBJ2-7, with D uncertain. The CDR3 is 11 residues long. CDR1 is SNHLY, CDR2 FYNNEI, per germline. Trimming removed 7 bases at V and 2 bases at J, with 6 bases between. This CDR3 is CASNPAYEQYF. Written as DNA, the CDR3 is TGTGCCAGCAACCCCGCCTACGAGCAGTACTTC.